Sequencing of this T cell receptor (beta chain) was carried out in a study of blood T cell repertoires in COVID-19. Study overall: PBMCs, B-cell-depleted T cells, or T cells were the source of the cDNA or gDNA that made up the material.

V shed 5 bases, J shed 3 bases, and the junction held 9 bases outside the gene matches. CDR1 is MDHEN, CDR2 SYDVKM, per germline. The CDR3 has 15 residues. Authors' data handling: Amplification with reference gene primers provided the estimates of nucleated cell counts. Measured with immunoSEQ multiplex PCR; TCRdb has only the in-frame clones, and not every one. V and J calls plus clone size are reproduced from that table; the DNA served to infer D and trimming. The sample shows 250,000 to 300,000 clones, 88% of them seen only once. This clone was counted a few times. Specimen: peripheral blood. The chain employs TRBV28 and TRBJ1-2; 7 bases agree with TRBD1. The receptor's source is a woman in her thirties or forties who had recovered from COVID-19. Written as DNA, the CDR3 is TGTGCCAGCAGTGGACCGGGACAGCCCCACTATGGCTACACCTTC. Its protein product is CASSGPGQPHYGYTF.